The 9 T cell receptor beta chains below come from one sample, sequenced in a study of blood T cell repertoires in COVID-19. This table comes from immunoSEQ multiplex PCR, and its TCRdb copy is limited to in-frame clones, with some not included. The sample consists of about 220,000 clones, around four fifths of them appearing once. Sequenced sample: PBMCs or T cells enriched from blood (not recorded which). Source of these receptors: a woman between 40 and 50 years old who had been exposed to COVID-19.

The CDR3: CASSYPGTHSPLHF. CDR3 nucleotide sequence: TGTGCCAGCAGTTACCCCGGGACTCATTCACCCCTCCACTTT. This chain uses TRBV6-5 with TRBJ1-6, with a possible D match to TRBD1 (5 bases). Germline values: CDR1 MNHEY, CDR2 SVGAGI. This CDR3 has 14 amino acids. The germline V and J ends were trimmed by 2 bases and 8 bases, with 10 bases remaining between them.

The chain employs TRBV3-1 (or the pseudogene TRBV3-2) and TRBJ1-1; a possible D gene is TRBD1 (6 bases). This CDR3 comprises 15 residues. Deletions cut 4 bases from V and 4 bases from J, with 16 bases between. Germline lookup yields CDR1 LGHDT and CDR2 YNNKEL (reference sequence). The CDR3 DNA is TGTGCCAGCAGCCCCCGGGACAACCGCGGCACTGAAGCTTTCTTT. Translating gives CASSPRDNRGTEAFF.

The rearrangement links TRBV7-2 to TRBJ1-2; 7 bases align to TRBD1. The CDR3 is 13 residues long. V gave up 5 bases and J gave up 4 bases; unmatched junction bases: 4. The germline V gene encodes CDR1 SGHTA and CDR2 FQGNSA. CDR3 DNA: TGTGCCAGCAGCCACGGGACAGTCTATGGCTACACCTTC. It yields the protein CASSHGTVYGYTF.

In this sample, this clone turned up once. V usage is TRBV27 and J usage is TRBJ2-1; D might be TRBD2 (6 bases). Trimming stripped 5 bases from V and 1 base from J, with 21 bases between. Germline V gene sequence: CDR1 MNHEY, CDR2 SMNVEV (reference sequence). The length of the CDR3 is 18 residues. The DNA of the CDR3 is TGTGCCAGCAGTCCTCGGGTCCGGTTAGCGGAGTCCTACAATGAGCAGTTCTTC. Its protein is CASSPRVRLAESYNEQFF.

The chain links TRBV19 to TRBJ2-7; D is unresolved. The CDR3 is 14 amino acids. Germline assignment: CDR1 LNHDA and CDR2 SQIVND (reference sequence). Trimming cost V 5 bases and J 3 bases, with 14 bases left between them. This chain's CDR3 is CASSAKKQDYEQYF. The CDR3 DNA sequence: TGTGCCAGTAGTGCAAAGAAGCAGGACTACGAGCAGTACTTC.

This clone occurred a few times. The same CDR3 is also encoded by other DNA sequences in this sample. V and J are TRBV4-1 and TRBJ1-4; 10 positions agree with TRBD1. The CDR3 spans 14 residues. V shed 4 bases and J 6 bases; nucleotides not matched to a gene: 2. Germline CDR1 is MGHRA and CDR2 is YSYEKL. The CDR3 sequence: CASSPGTGDEKLFF. The CDR3 bases are TGCGCCAGCAGCCCCGGGACAGGGGATGAAAAACTGTTTTTT.

The V and J genes are TRBV4-1 and TRBJ2-7; D perhaps matches TRBD1 (5 bases). The germline gives CDR1 MGHRA, CDR2 YSYEKL. The CDR3 spans 13 residues. Trimming cost V 0 bases and J 3 bases, with 6 bases left between them. CDR3 amino acids: CASSQDRVYEQYF. CDR3 in DNA: TGCGCCAGCAGCCAAGACAGGGTCTACGAGCAGTACTTC.

This clone has a handful of counts. The chain joins TRBV4-1 to TRBJ2-3, with D maybe TRBD2 (6 bases). Looked up from germline, CDR1 is MGHRA and CDR2 is YSYEKL. Trimming took 1 base from V and 0 from J, leaving 8 bases between them. The CDR3 is 15 amino acids. The CDR3 DNA follows: TGCGCCAGCAGCCAAGCCGGGACTAGCACAGATACGCAGTATTTT. The encoded protein is CASSQAGTSTDTQYF.

This clone has a single count. This chain links TRBV3-1 (or the pseudogene TRBV3-2) with TRBJ2-3; no clear D gene. From germline, CDR1 is LGHDT and CDR2 YNNKEL (reference sequence). This CDR3 region has 14 residues. Trimming cost V 0 bases and J 6 bases, with 10 bases left between them. The CDR3, as DNA: TGTGCCAGCAGCCAAGATAACTCACGGGATACGCAGTATTTT. It yields the protein CASSQDNSRDTQYF.